A selection of T cell receptor beta chains follows, all from one sample in a study of neurological immune-mediated disorders. Each CDR3 protein is one row after TCRdb ran MiXCR on the 5' RACE reads. The data contain 50,000 to 85,000 distinct CDR3 sequences, 4% to 6% of them singletons. What was sequenced was PBMCs. These receptors all stem from a woman aged 25 to 39 with multiple sclerosis. Both conserved end residues are part of each CDR3. A D gene is named only where the DNA matches it firmly. Some rows have no size entry. The others give once, few or many, or a class for an expanded clone.

abundance	d_gene	j_gene	v_gene	CDR3nt	CDR3aa
many	NA	TRBJ1-1	TRBV15	TGTGCCACCAGCAGAGGGGCCGGACAGCCCGACACTGAAGCTTTCTTT	CATSRGAGQPDTEAFF
many	TRBD1	TRBJ1-2	TRBV20-1	TGCAGTGCTAGAGACCCCGCTAGGACAGGGAACTATGGCTACACCTTC	CSARDPARTGNYGYTF
many	TRBD1	TRBJ2-7	TRBV20-1	TGCAGTGCTAAAAACCTCCGGGACAGGGGAGTCTACGAGCAGTACTTC	CSAKNLRDRGVYEQYF
many	NA	TRBJ1-1	TRBV7-8	TGTGCCAGCAGCTTAGCCGCCAGGATTATCACTGAAGCTTTCTTT	CASSLAARIITEAFF
many	NA	TRBJ2-7	TRBV6-4	TGTGCCAGCCGACCGACTCAGACCTCCGAGCAGTACTTC	CASRPTQTSEQYF
few	TRBD2	TRBJ2-7	TRBV7-6	TGTGCCAGCAGCTTCGGAGCGGGGGGTGACGAGCAGTACTTC	CASSFGAGGDEQYF
NA	NA	TRBJ1-4	TRBV20-1	TGCAGTGCTAGCACAGGGTCAGCTAATGAAAAACTGTTTTTT	CSASTGSANEKLFF
NA	NA	TRBJ2-4	TRBV6-2/TRBV6-3	TGTGCCAGCAGTCCCGGACTGATAGCCAAAAACATTCAGTACTTC	CASSPGLIAKNIQYF
few	NA	TRBJ1-2	TRBV29-1	TGCAGCGTTCGGGAAACGGGTTATGGCTACACCTTC	CSVRETGYGYTF
few	NA	TRBJ1-5	TRBV15	TGTGCCACCAGCAGGATACGTGCGGGTGAGCCCCAGCATTTT	CATSRIRAGEPQHF
many	TRBD1	TRBJ2-1	TRBV27	TGTGCCAGCAGTTTAATAGGGACAGAGAATGAGCAGTTCTTC	CASSLIGTENEQFF
many	NA	TRBJ2-5	TRBV20-1	TGCAGTGCCTCGCGGGGTGGAGAGACCCAGTACTTC	CSASRGGETQYF
many	NA	TRBJ2-1	TRBV4-2	TGTGCCAGCAGCCAAGATAAGGGGCAACTATCTTATGAGCAGTTCTTC	CASSQDKGQLSYEQFF
few	NA	TRBJ1-2	TRBV27	TGTGCCAGCAGTTTTTGGGGAGCCTATGGCTACACCTTC	CASSFWGAYGYTF
many	NA	TRBJ2-7	TRBV13	TGTGCCACCCGGAGGGAAGGCGAGCAGTACTTC	CATRREGEQYF
many	NA	TRBJ2-1	TRBV14	TGTGCCAGCAGCCAGAATTACAATGAGCAGTTCTTC	CASSQNYNEQFF
NA	NA	TRBJ1-5	TRBV10-3	TGTGCCATCAGTGACGGCCAGGGGCGCAATCAGCCCCAGAATTTT	CAISDGQGRNQPQNF
many	TRBD2	TRBJ2-3	TRBV15	TGTGCCACCAGCAGGACTAGCGGGGGCACAGATACGCAGTATTTT	CATSRTSGGTDTQYF
many	NA	TRBJ1-6	TRBV20-1	TGCAGTGCTAGAGATGGGGTGAGGGGTACCTATAATTCACCCCTCCACTTT	CSARDGVRGTYNSPLHF
NA	NA	TRBJ2-2	TRBV12-3/TRBV12-4	TGTGCCAGCAGTTTATACGCGGGCGGAGGGACTCCGAACACCGGGGAGCTGTTTTTT	CASSLYAGGGTPNTGELFF
NA	NA	TRBJ2-5	TRBV29-1	TGCAGCGTTCGTCGACTTAGTGGCGAAATCCAAGAGACCCAGTACTTC	CSVRRLSGEIQETQYF
many	TRBD2	TRBJ2-2	TRBV6-6	TGTGCCAGCAGCACTAGCGGGAGGAACACCGGGGAGCTGTTTTTT	CASSTSGRNTGELFF
many	NA	TRBJ2-5	TRBV5-1	TGCGCCAGCAGCGCCACTGGGGACACCAAGACCCAGTACTTC	CASSATGDTKTQYF
many	TRBD1	TRBJ1-4	TRBV3-1	TGTGCCAGCAGCCAAGACCCCGGGACAGGGGCCGAAAAACTGTTTTTT	CASSQDPGTGAEKLFF
many	NA	TRBJ2-7	TRBV18	TGTGCCAGCTCACCGCTTAATAGGAGCTTAATCCTTTACGAGCAGTACTTC	CASSPLNRSLILYEQYF
many	NA	TRBJ1-2	TRBV20-1	TGCAGTGTTCCGGCCTATGGCTACACCTTC	CSVPAYGYTF
NA	NA	TRBJ2-7	TRBV6-5	TGTGCCAGCAGTCTACAGGAATCCTACGAGCAGTACTTC	CASSLQESYEQYF
few	TRBD1	TRBJ1-1	TRBV20-1	TGCAGTGTTAGACCAGGGGGAGGAAATACTGAAGCTTTCTTT	CSVRPGGGNTEAFF
many	NA	TRBJ1-1	TRBV5-6	TGTGCCAGCAGCTACGACAGCTTTGAAGCTTTCTTT	CASSYDSFEAFF
few	NA	TRBJ2-4	TRBV28	TGTGCCAGCAGTTTAAGGGGGGGCATGGGCATTCAGTACTTC	CASSLRGGMGIQYF
many	NA	TRBJ1-5	TRBV5-1	TGCGCCAGCAGGGTGGACGCATATAGCAATCAGCCCCAGAATTTT	CASRVDAYSNQPQNF
many	NA	TRBJ2-4	TRBV4-1	TGCGCCAGCAGCCAAGATCTCTGGAGTATAGCCAAAAACATTCAGTACTTC	CASSQDLWSIAKNIQYF
many	NA	TRBJ2-1	TRBV20-1	TGCAGTGCTGAGGACGGAGTATCCTACAATGAGCAGTTCTTC	CSAEDGVSYNEQFF
NA	NA	TRBJ2-5	TRBV28	TGTGCCAGCAGTTTATGGCAGCAAGAGACCCAGTACTTC	CASSLWQQETQYF
many	TRBD1	TRBJ2-7	TRBV6-5	TGTGCCAGCATGAGGACAGGGGGAACCTACGAGCAGTACTTC	CASMRTGGTYEQYF
NA	NA	TRBJ2-7	TRBV5-1	TGCGCCAGCAGTATTGGGGAAAGGATCGACGAGCAGTACTTC	CASSIGERIDEQYF
many	TRBD1	TRBJ2-2	TRBV5-1	TGCGCCAGCTCGGGACAGAGGGTCACCGGGGAGCTGTTTTTT	CASSGQRVTGELFF
few	NA	TRBJ1-6	TRBV20-1	TGCAGTGCTAGACAGGGGATCATGTATAATTCACCCCTCAACTTT	CSARQGIMYNSPLNF
many	NA	TRBJ1-4	TRBV4-2	TGTGCCAGCAGCCAAGTCCACCAGGCAACTAATGAAAAACTGTTTTTT	CASSQVHQATNEKLFF
many	TRBD1	TRBJ2-5	TRBV18	TGTGCCAGCTCACCACCGGGACAGGGTATCGAGACCCAGTACTTC	CASSPPGQGIETQYF
NA	NA	TRBJ1-5	TRBV20-1	TGCAGTGCTAGAGATCGCGGGGTAGGTCAGCCCCAGAATTTT	CSARDRGVGQPQNF
NA	NA	TRBJ1-5	TRBV15	TGTGCCACCAGCAGAGATCCGGGAGATCAGCCCCAGAATTTT	CATSRDPGDQPQNF
many	NA	TRBJ1-6	TRBV5-1	TGCGCCAGCAGCTTAGCAGGGGCCAATTCACCCCTCCACTTT	CASSLAGANSPLHF
many	NA	TRBJ1-5	TRBV20-1	TGCAGTGCTGGGGGATCGGGGCGCAATCAGCCCCAGCATTTT	CSAGGSGRNQPQHF
few	NA	TRBJ2-2	TRBV11-2	TGTGCCAGCGTCGCGGAGAACACCGGGGAGCTGTTTTTT	CASVAENTGELFF
many	NA	TRBJ1-5	TRBV20-1	TGCAGTGCTAAAGCGGGGCTACAGCCCCAGCATTTT	CSAKAGLQPQHF
many	TRBD1	TRBJ1-2	TRBV20-1	TGCAGTGCTCCCGTCCCCGGGACAGGGGCTAGAGGCTACACCTTC	CSAPVPGTGARGYTF
many	TRBD1	TRBJ1-2	TRBV20-1	TGCAGTGCTAGAGATCGAAACCGGGACAGGGGAGAGTTGTACACCTTC	CSARDRNRDRGELYTF
many	NA	TRBJ2-3	TRBV9	TGTGCCAGCAGCGTAATGGGGGGGCGGACAGATACGCAGTATTTT	CASSVMGGRTDTQYF
many	NA	TRBJ1-4	TRBV12-3/TRBV12-4	TGTGCCAGCAGGGACGGATCGAGGAATGAAAAACTGTTTTTT	CASRDGSRNEKLFF
many	NA	TRBJ2-1	TRBV6-5	TGTGCCAGCAGTTGGGTCAGGGGAACGAATGAGCAGTTCTTC	CASSWVRGTNEQFF
many	NA	TRBJ2-7	TRBV27	TGTGCCAGCAGTTTATCGTGGGGGGACTACGAGCAGTACTTC	CASSLSWGDYEQYF
few	NA	TRBJ1-1	TRBV20-1	TGCAGTGCCGCCCGGGGCGGCACTGAAGCTTTCTTT	CSAARGGTEAFF